This T cell receptor (beta chain) originates from a study of blood T cell repertoires in COVID-19. On the study more broadly: Samples came from the United States, Italy and Spain, spanning acute and convalescent COVID-19. The cDNA or gDNA used as material had been derived from T cells, B-cell-depleted T cells, or PBMCs.

This CDR3 is built from 14 residues. The ends lost 3 bases at V and 2 bases at J; junction bases unmatched: 0. Germline CDR1 reads LNHDA; CDR2 reads SQIVND (reference sequence). The repertoire was sequenced with immunoSEQ multiplex PCR; TCRdb's copy has only in-frame clones and lacks some. The profile shows 55,000 or so clones, 70% to 90% of them singletons. This rearrangement joins TRBV19 to TRBJ2-7, with TRBD1 identical over 11 bases. The receptor was derived from a human donor in a cohort sampled during active COVID-19. Sequencing was carried out using peripheral blood. This CDR3 reads CASSMGQGAYEQYF. The CDR3 DNA follows: TGTGCCAGTAGTATGGGACAGGGGGCCTACGAGCAGTACTTC. Complete variable domain (other parts from reference TRBV19 and TRBJ2-7): DGGITQSPKYLFRKEGQNVTLSCEQNLNHDAMYWYRQDPGQGLRLIYYSQIVNDFQKGDIAEGYSVSREKKESFPLTVTSAQKNPTAFYLCASSMGQGAYEQYFGPGTRLTVT.